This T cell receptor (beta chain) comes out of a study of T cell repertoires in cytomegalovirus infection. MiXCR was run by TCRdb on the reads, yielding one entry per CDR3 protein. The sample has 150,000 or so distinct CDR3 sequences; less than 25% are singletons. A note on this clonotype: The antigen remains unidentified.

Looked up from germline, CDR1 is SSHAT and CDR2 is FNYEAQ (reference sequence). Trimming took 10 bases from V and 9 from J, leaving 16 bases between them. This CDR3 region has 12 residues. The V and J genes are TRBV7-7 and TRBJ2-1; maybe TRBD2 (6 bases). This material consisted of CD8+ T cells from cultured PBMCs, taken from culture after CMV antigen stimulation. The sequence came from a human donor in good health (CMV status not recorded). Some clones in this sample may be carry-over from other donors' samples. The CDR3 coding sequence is TGTGCCACACTACTAGCTGGCGGTGAGCAGTTCTTC. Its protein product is CATLLAGGEQFF.